The 9 T cell receptor beta chains below come from one sample, sequenced in a study of graft-versus-host responses after intestinal transplantation. Antigens of these TCRs are unknown. Libraries were prepared by immunoSEQ multiplex PCR; TCRdb keeps only in-frame clonotypes and omits some of them. The data show about 120,000 clones, 90% to 95% seen once. The sample consisted of unstimulated CD8+ T cells sorted from spleen or lymph node cells, taken before transplant. These receptor sequences come from a human donor who was the organ donor for an intestinal transplant.

As regards this clone: Other DNA sequences from this sample encode an identical CDR3 as well. This sequence joins TRBV4-3 and TRBJ2-1; D is unresolved. Germline V gene sequence: CDR1 LGHNA, CDR2 YSLEER. Deletions cut 0 bases from V and 0 bases from J, with 6 bases between. The CDR3 has 15 residues. The CDR3 DNA is TGCGCCAGCAGCCAAGACCGGAGCTCCTACAATGAGCAGTTCTTC. It yields the protein CASSQDRSSYNEQFF.

The CDR3 loop is CASSQDRSGDTQYF. DNA of the CDR3: TGCGCCAGCAGCCAAGATCGGTCCGGAGATACGCAGTATTTT. V and J are TRBV4-1 and TRBJ2-3; D not resolved. The V and J ends lost 0 bases and 5 bases respectively, with 9 bases between them. CDR1 and CDR2 (germline): MGHRA, YSYEKL. This CDR3 spans 14 amino acids.

The chain combines TRBV6-5 with TRBJ2-1; no clear D gene. Germline lookup yields CDR1 MNHEY and CDR2 SVGAGI. V was trimmed by 0 bases and J by 6 bases, leaving 9 bases between them. The CDR3 has 14 amino acids. The CDR3 region has the DNA TGTGCCAGCAGTTACTCGATGTCGAGCAATGAGCAGTTCTTC. Amino acids: CASSYSMSSNEQFF.

This clone was seen a few times. The chain is built from TRBV10-1 and TRBJ2-1, with 11 nucleotides matching TRBD2. This CDR3 comprises 17 residues. CDR1 and CDR2 from the germline V gene are WNHNN and SYGVQD (reference sequence). The V and J ends lost 8 bases and 1 base, in that order; junction bases with no gene match: 10. The CDR3: CASRDLLAGGSYNEQFF. Written as DNA, the CDR3 is TGCGCCAGCCGCGACCTTCTAGCGGGAGGATCCTACAATGAGCAGTTCTTC.

The genes are TRBV5-4 and TRBJ1-3; D is uncertain. The CDR3 is 12 amino acids. In germline, CDR1 is SGHNT, CDR2 YYREEE (reference sequence). Trimming shortened V by 5 bases and J by 4 bases, and 7 bases separated the two germline ends. CDR3 nucleotide sequence: TGTGCCAGCAGTCTTGAAGGAAACACCATATATTTT. It yields the protein CASSLEGNTIYF. Filled out from reference TRBV5-4 and TRBJ1-3, the complete variable domain reads ETGVTQSPTHLIKTRGQQVTLRCSSQSGHNTVSWYQQALGQGPQFIFQYYREEENGRGNFPPRFSGLQFPNYSSELNVNALELDDSALYLCASSLEGNTIYFGEGSWLTVV.

This clone was recorded once. V usage is TRBV6-5 and J usage is TRBJ1-1; D is ambiguous. The V gene's germline CDR1 is MNHEY and CDR2 SVGAGI. Deletions cut 2 bases from V and 5 bases from J, with 3 bases between. CDR3 length: 11 residues. Here the CDR3 DNA reads TGTGCCAGCAGTTACGCTACTGAAGCTTTCTTT. Translated: CASSYATEAFF.

V usage is TRBV5-5 and J usage is TRBJ1-2; D is unclear. There are 12 residues in the CDR3. Trimming stripped 4 bases from V and 4 bases from J, with 8 bases between. Germline CDR1 reads SGHKS; CDR2 reads YYEKEE (reference sequence). In DNA form, the CDR3 reads TGTGCCAGCAGCGCCAGAAGCTATGGCTACACCTTC. Residues: CASSARSYGYTF.

The rearrangement links TRBV19 to TRBJ2-2; D not certain. CDR1 LNHDA and CDR2 SQIVND come from the germline V gene (reference sequence). V lost 2 bases, J lost 9 bases, and 7 bases lay in between. This CDR3 has 12 residues. Here the CDR3 reads CASSINSRELFF. CDR3 in DNA: TGTGCCAGTAGTATAAATAGCCGGGAGCTGTTTTTT. The full variable domain, with the rest looked up from reference TRBV19 and TRBJ2-2, is DGGITQSPKYLFRKEGQNVTLSCEQNLNHDAMYWYRQDPGQGLRLIYYSQIVNDFQKGDIAEGYSVSREKKESFPLTVTSAQKNPTAFYLCASSINSRELFFGEGSRLTVL.

V gene TRBV29-1 combines with J gene TRBJ2-7; 9 bases line up with TRBD1. This CDR3 region has 12 residues. CDR1 is SQVTM and CDR2 is ANQGSEA in the germline V gene. The J segment lost 6 bases and the V segment lost 7 bases, leaving 7 bases of the junction unmatched. For the CDR3, the DNA is TGCAGCGCTGGGACAGGGTATTTCGAGCAGTACTTC. Its protein product is CSAGTGYFEQYF.